Following are 20 T cell receptor beta chains from one sample sequenced in a study of CD8+ T cells in alopecia areata. In each case, RNA was isolated and then reverse transcribed into cDNA as the sequencing template. The protocol was immunoSEQ multiplex PCR, while the TCRdb copy is restricted to in-frame clones and leaves out a portion. The data hold roughly 100,000 clones, with around 50% observed a single time. Sequenced: CD4+ T cells sorted from blood. Every receptor here comes from a human donor in good health.

The rearrangement uses TRBV28 and TRBJ1-1; 8 positions agree with TRBD1. The length of the CDR3 is 14 residues. The V segment lost 6 bases and the J segment 1 base; nucleotides outside the gene matches: 4. Germline lookup yields CDR1 MDHEN and CDR2 SYDVKM. The CDR3 DNA follows: TGTGCCAGCAGGACAGGGGCCCCGAACACTGAAGCTTTCTTT. Translated, it gives CASRTGAPNTEAFF.

This clone was picked up a small number of times. V and J are TRBV27 and TRBJ1-2; D unresolved. The CDR3 contains 14 residues. The V end was cut by 2 bases, the J end by 4 bases, with 11 bases between. Germline V gene data show CDR1 as MNHEY and CDR2 as SMNVEV (reference sequence). The CDR3: CASSLNWASYGYTF. In DNA form, the CDR3 reads TGTGCCAGCAGTTTAAATTGGGCCTCCTATGGCTACACCTTC.

The rearrangement joins TRBV28 to TRBJ1-1; D is unresolved. With 6 bases removed from V and 1 base from J, the gap between germline ends came to 12 bases. The germline CDR1 and CDR2 sequences are MDHEN and SYDVKM. The CDR3 runs to 14 residues. The CDR3 nucleotides are TGTGCCAGCAGCTTAATAGACGGGAACACTGAAGCTTTCTTT. This encodes CASSLIDGNTEAFF.

The rearrangement links TRBV4-2 to TRBJ2-7, with D possibly being TRBD2 (5 bases). V was clipped by 5 bases and J by 5 bases, with 16 bases between them. Germline V gene lookup returns CDR1 LGHNA and CDR2 YNFKEQ. The CDR3 spans 14 residues. CDR3 residues: CASSFSGLRHEQYF. As DNA, the CDR3 is TGTGCCAGCAGCTTTTCGGGGTTGAGGCACGAGCAGTACTTC.

The gene calls are TRBV2 and TRBJ2-5; TRBD1 matches at 9 bases. CDR3 length: 13 residues. V dropped 7 bases and J dropped 5; count of bases not matched to a gene: 5. From germline, CDR1 is SNHLY and CDR2 FYNNEI. DNA of the CDR3: TGTGCCAGCACCACAGGGGGCCGGGAGACCCAGTACTTC. Its protein product is CASTTGGRETQYF.

The chain recombines TRBV2 with TRBJ2-7, with 9 bases matching TRBD2. Unmatched junction bases numbered 11, after V lost 5 bases and J lost 3 bases. The CDR3 totals 16 residues. Germline CDR1 is SNHLY and CDR2 is FYNNEI. CDR3 amino acids: CASSPRRGGAGYEQYF. As DNA, the CDR3 is TGTGCCAGCAGTCCCAGGCGCGGGGGGGCCGGCTACGAGCAGTACTTC.

This clone was recorded once. The chain combines TRBV29-1 with TRBJ2-4; D may be TRBD1 (6 bases). CDR1 is SQVTM and CDR2 is ANQGSEA in the germline V gene. The CDR3 consists of 11 residues. Trimming shortened V by 6 bases and J by 5 bases, and 8 bases separated the two germline ends. The CDR3 region has the DNA TGCAGCGTACACAGGGAAAACATTCAGTACTTC. Residues: CSVHRENIQYF.

The CDR3 DNA is TGTGCCAGCAGCTTAGGGGCTGGGAGCGGGGGGTCGGGCATTCAGTACTTC. As protein: CASSLGAGSGGSGIQYF. This sequence joins TRBV7-2 and TRBJ2-4, with 9 bases identical to TRBD2. CDR3 length equals 17 residues. The V gene's germline CDR1 is SGHTA and CDR2 FQGNSA. Trimming took 1 base from V and 9 from J; bases not matched to a gene: 13. Using reference TRBV7-2 and TRBJ2-4 for the parts outside the CDR3, the full variable domain is GAGVSQSPSNKVTEKGKDVELRCDPISGHTALYWYRQSLGQGLEFLIYFQGNSAPDKSGLPSDRFSAERTGGSVSTLTIQRTQQEDSAVYLCASSLGAGSGGSGIQYFGAGTRLSVL.

This clone was detected only a few times. The rearrangement links TRBV27 to TRBJ2-7; 11 nucleotides line up with TRBD2. V shed 0 bases and J 7 bases; nucleotides not matched to a gene: 2. Germline CDR1 is MNHEY and CDR2 is SMNVEV (reference sequence). This CDR3 is built from 14 residues. CDR3 in amino acids: CASSLSGTSGEQYF. Here the CDR3 DNA reads TGTGCCAGCAGTTTATCGGGGACTAGCGGTGAGCAGTACTTC.

The CDR3: CASSQEDDYNSPLHF. In DNA form, the CDR3 reads TGCGCCAGCAGCCAAGAGGACGATTATAATTCACCCCTCCACTTT. V gene TRBV4-3 combines with J gene TRBJ1-6, with D uncertain. Germline assignment: CDR1 LGHNA and CDR2 YSLEER. CDR3 length equals 15 residues. V dropped 0 bases and J dropped 4 bases, with 7 bases sitting between them.

The chain has TRBV23-1 and TRBJ2-7; 7 positions agree with TRBD2. TRBV23-1 is annotated as an ORF whose role is uncertain. The V segment lost 1 base and the J segment 1 base; nucleotides outside the gene matches: 7. The CDR3 is 16 amino acids. The CDR3 loop reads CASSQYRQGLSYEQYF. In nucleotides, the CDR3 is TGCGCCAGCAGTCAATACCGGCAGGGACTATCCTACGAGCAGTACTTC.

This clone occurred a few times. The rearrangement joins TRBV10-3 to TRBJ1-1; 9 positions agree with TRBD1. The CDR3 length is 14 residues. The J segment lost 3 bases and the V segment lost 6 bases, leaving 5 bases of the junction unmatched. The germline CDR1 and CDR2 sequences are ENHRY and SYGVKD. In DNA form, the CDR3 reads TGTGCCATCAGCCGGACAGGGGAGTACACTGAAGCTTTCTTT. Amino acids: CAISRTGEYTEAFF.

This clone has just a few counts. The rearrangement joins TRBV5-1 to TRBJ2-1, with a weak D call TRBD2 (5 bases). The V gene's germline CDR1 is SGHRS and CDR2 YFSETQ. The CDR3 runs 16 residues. Trimming stripped 0 bases from V and 2 bases from J, with 12 bases between. The CDR3 region has the DNA TGCGCCAGCAGCTTGGGAATGACGGGGACCTACAATGAGCAGTTCTTC. Translating it yields CASSLGMTGTYNEQFF.

The genes are TRBV29-1 and TRBJ2-1, with D tentatively TRBD2 (6 bases). V was cut by 4 bases and J by 2 bases, with 9 bases left in between. From germline, CDR1 is SQVTM and CDR2 ANQGSEA. The CDR3 is 13 residues long. The DNA of the CDR3 is TGCAGCGTTGTCGGGACTCCCTACAATGAGCAGTTCTTC. Residues: CSVVGTPYNEQFF.

Only one count was recorded for this clone. The chain recombines TRBV30 with TRBJ1-6; 8 bases fit TRBD1. This CDR3 is 13 amino acids long. V shed 8 bases and J 7 bases; nucleotides not matched to a gene: 7. From germline, CDR1 is GTSNPN and CDR2 SVGIG (reference sequence). CDR3 amino acids: CAAGTGANSPLHF. The DNA of the CDR3 is TGTGCCGCTGGGACAGGAGCCAATTCACCCCTCCACTTT.

The chain carries TRBV4-3 and TRBJ1-1, with 7 bases lining up with TRBD1. The CDR3 loop spans 14 amino acids. V was clipped by 0 bases and J by 11 bases; unmatched bases: 9. Germline V gives CDR1 LGHNA, CDR2 YSLEER. The CDR3 nucleotides read TGCGCCAGCAGCCAAGAGGGACAGCTCTCGCGGGCTTTCTTT. It encodes CASSQEGQLSRAFF.

This clone was seen a handful of times. V is TRBV7-2 and J is TRBJ1-2; 8 nucleotides line up with TRBD1. V gave up 3 bases and J gave up 8 bases; unmatched junction bases: 11. The CDR3 sequence is 15 residues long. Germline-derived CDR1 and CDR2 are SGHTA and FQGNSA. This chain's CDR3 is CASSFVTGAREGYTF. The CDR3 DNA is TGTGCCAGCAGCTTCGTGACAGGGGCTCGTGAAGGCTACACCTTC.

The gene calls are TRBV4-2 and TRBJ2-5; 7 positions match TRBD2. CDR1 is LGHNA and CDR2 is YNFKEQ in the germline V gene. V lost 6 bases and J lost 5; bases outside the gene matches: 15. CDR3 length: 16 residues. The CDR3 region is CASSLARLADPETQYF. As DNA, the CDR3 is TGTGCCAGCAGTCTGGCGCGTCTAGCGGATCCGGAGACCCAGTACTTC.

The DNA of the CDR3 is TGTGCCATCTCGGACAGGGAACTGAACTACGAGCAGTACTTC. As protein: CAISDRELNYEQYF. The V call is TRBV10-3, the J call TRBJ2-7, with TRBD1 matching over 8 bases. Germline CDR1 is ENHRY and CDR2 is SYGVKD. CDR3 length: 14 residues. J gave up 3 bases and V 8 bases, and 9 bases lay outside the gene matches.

This rearrangement joins TRBV9 to TRBJ1-4; 7 bases match TRBD1. Germline CDR1 is SGDLS and CDR2 is YYNGEE. The trim removed 4 bases at V and 2 bases at J, leaving 5 bases unmatched. The CDR3 loop spans 15 amino acids. The CDR3 sequence: CASSPRTGTNEKLFF. The CDR3, as DNA: TGTGCCAGCAGCCCTCGGACAGGCACTAATGAAAAACTGTTTTTT.